The sequence of this T cell receptor beta chain was determined in a study of cytomegalovirus exposure and HLA in healthy donors. Points from the study as a whole: In all likelihood, a cluster of highly shared sequence variants was a sequencing artifact.

In regard to this clone: What it binds is unknown.

Germline values: CDR1 SGDLS, CDR2 YYNGEE. The CDR3 is 16 residues long. Trimming stripped 0 bases from V and 3 bases from J, with 15 bases between. In nominal health when sampled, donors likely had unrecorded immune exposures nonetheless. Vbeta (60) and Jbeta (13) primers were used in the PCR. Sequencing used immunoSEQ multiplex PCR; TCRdb keeps in-frame clones, though not all of them. The sample lists some 150,000 clones, roughly 79% occurring once. Material: PBMCs. The chain recombines TRBV9 with TRBJ2-5, with a possible D match to TRBD2 (7 bases). The receptor's source is a woman aged 50 to 60 in good health and CMV-seronegative. CDR3 protein: CASSVAYGGREETQYF. The CDR3 DNA reads TGTGCCAGCAGCGTAGCTTACGGGGGGCGTGAAGAGACCCAGTACTTC.